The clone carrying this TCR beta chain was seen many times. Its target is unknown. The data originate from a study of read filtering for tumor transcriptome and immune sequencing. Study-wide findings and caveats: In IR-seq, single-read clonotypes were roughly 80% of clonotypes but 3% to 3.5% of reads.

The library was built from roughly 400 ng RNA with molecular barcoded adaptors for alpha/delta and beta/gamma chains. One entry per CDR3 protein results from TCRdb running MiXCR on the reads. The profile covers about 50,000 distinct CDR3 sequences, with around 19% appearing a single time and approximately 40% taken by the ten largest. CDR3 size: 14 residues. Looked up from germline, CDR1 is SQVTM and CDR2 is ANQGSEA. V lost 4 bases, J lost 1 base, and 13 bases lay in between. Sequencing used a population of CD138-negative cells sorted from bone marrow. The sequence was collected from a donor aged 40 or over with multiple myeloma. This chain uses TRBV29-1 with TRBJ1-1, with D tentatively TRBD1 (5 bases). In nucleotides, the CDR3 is TGCAGCGTTGGCCGGGACCGCGGGAACACTGAAGCTTTCTTT. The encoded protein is CSVGRDRGNTEAFF.